Listed here are 5 T cell receptor beta chains from one sample, sequenced in a study of T-cell memory formation after mild COVID-19. TCRdb re-called the 5' RACE reads with MiXCR, one entry per CDR3 protein. The data contain around 130,000 distinct CDR3 sequences, around 15% of them singletons. Input material: PBMCs or a T cell subset sorted from them (not recorded which). The origin of the receptors is an adult woman who had mild COVID-19 (a few samples of this study predate the infection). Cell type and time point are not known.

In its sample, this clonotype was seen many times. The CDR3 DNA sequence: TGTGCCAGCAGTTTACAGGAGACAGGGTACAATGAGCAGTTCTTC. Translating it yields CASSLQETGYNEQFF. V is TRBV12-3 or TRBV12-4 and J is TRBJ2-1, with TRBD1 matching over 7 bases. Trimming removed 2 bases from V and 4 bases from J; junction bases left unmatched: 5. The CDR3 contains 15 residues.

The V gene is TRBV7-2, the J gene TRBJ2-7, with TRBD2 as a possible D gene (5 bases). CDR3 size: 14 residues. CDR1 is SGHTA and CDR2 is FQGNSA in the germline V gene. V was clipped by 3 bases and J by 3 bases, with 12 bases between them. Here the CDR3 reads CASSFGAEFYEQYF. The CDR3 bases are TGTGCCAGCAGCTTCGGAGCGGAGTTCTACGAGCAGTACTTC.

This chain connects TRBV6-5 to TRBJ1-1, with 10 positions matching TRBD1. V shed 4 bases, J shed 1 base, and the junction held 9 bases outside the gene matches. This CDR3 comprises 17 residues. CDR1 and CDR2 from the germline V gene are MNHEY and SVGAGI. CDR3 DNA sequence: TGTGCCAGCAGTTCCCCGGGACAGGGGATTGCGAACACTGAAGCTTTCTTT. Amino acids: CASSSPGQGIANTEAFF.

The CDR3 nucleotides read TGCGCCAGCAGCTTATCCGGGGGGCCTGAAGCTTTCTTT. This encodes CASSLSGGPEAFF. The V and J genes are TRBV5-1 and TRBJ1-1; weak D call: TRBD1 (6 bases). The CDR3 consists of 13 residues. CDR1 is SGHRS, CDR2 YFSETQ, per germline. V was trimmed by 2 bases and J by 6 bases, leaving 11 bases between them.

This clonotype was picked up a small number of times. The rearrangement joins TRBV3-1 to TRBJ2-1; TRBD2 aligns across 8 bases. Germline assignment: CDR1 LGHDT and CDR2 YNNKEL (reference sequence). The CDR3 covers 17 residues. J gave up 2 bases and V 2 bases, and 8 bases lay outside the gene matches. The CDR3 nucleotides are TGTGCCAGCAGCCAAAAACCGGCGGGGGGCCCCTACAATGAGCAGTTCTTC. It translates to CASSQKPAGGPYNEQFF.